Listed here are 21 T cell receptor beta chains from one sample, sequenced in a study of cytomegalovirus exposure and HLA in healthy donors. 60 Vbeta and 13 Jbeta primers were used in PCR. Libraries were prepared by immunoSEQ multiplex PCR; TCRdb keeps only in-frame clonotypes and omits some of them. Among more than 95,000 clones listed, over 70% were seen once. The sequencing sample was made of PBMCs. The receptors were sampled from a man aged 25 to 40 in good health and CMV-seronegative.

CDR3 sequence (DNA): TGTGCCAGCAGTTCAACCGGGGCCTACAATGAGCAGTTCTTC. It translates to CASSSTGAYNEQFF. This chain connects TRBV7-8 to TRBJ2-1; the D gene is possibly TRBD2 (5 bases). Germline CDR1 SGHVS, CDR2 FQNEAQ. This CDR3 has 14 residues. The V and J ends lost 6 bases and 2 bases respectively, with 11 bases between them.

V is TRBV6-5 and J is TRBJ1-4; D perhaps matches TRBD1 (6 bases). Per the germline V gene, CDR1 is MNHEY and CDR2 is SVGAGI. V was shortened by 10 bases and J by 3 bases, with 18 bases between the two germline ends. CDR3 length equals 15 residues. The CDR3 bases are TGTGCCACGCGGGGGGCGGATGAGTCTAATGAAAAACTGTTTTTT. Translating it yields CATRGADESNEKLFF.

This CDR3 is CASSYEVGGSLHF. The DNA of the CDR3 is TGTGCCAGCAGTTACGAAGTCGGGGGGTCCCTCCACTTT. This chain uses TRBV6-5 with TRBJ1-6; TRBD1 might be the D (5 bases). V lost 2 bases, J lost 14 bases, and 13 bases lay in between. There are 13 residues in the CDR3. Germline CDR1 is MNHEY and CDR2 is SVGAGI.

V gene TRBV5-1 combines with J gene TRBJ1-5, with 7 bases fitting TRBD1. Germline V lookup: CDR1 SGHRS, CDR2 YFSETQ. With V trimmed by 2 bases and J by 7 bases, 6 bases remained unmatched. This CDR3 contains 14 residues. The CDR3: CASSLRTGEQPQHF. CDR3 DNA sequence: TGCGCCAGCAGCTTAAGGACAGGAGAGCAGCCCCAGCATTTT.

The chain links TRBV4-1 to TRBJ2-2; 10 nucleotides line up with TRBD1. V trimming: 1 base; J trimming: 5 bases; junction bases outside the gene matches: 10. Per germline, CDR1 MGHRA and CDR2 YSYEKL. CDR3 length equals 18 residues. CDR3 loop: CASSQGQGAHFGTGELFF. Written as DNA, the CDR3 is TGCGCCAGCAGCCAAGGACAGGGGGCCCATTTTGGAACCGGGGAGCTGTTTTTT.

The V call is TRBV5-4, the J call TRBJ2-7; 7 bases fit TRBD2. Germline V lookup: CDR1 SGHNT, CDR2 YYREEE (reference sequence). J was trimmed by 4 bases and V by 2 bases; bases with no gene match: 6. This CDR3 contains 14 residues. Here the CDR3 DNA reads TGTGCCAGCAGCTTAGCGGGGTCTCCTTACGAGCAGTACTTC. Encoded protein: CASSLAGSPYEQYF. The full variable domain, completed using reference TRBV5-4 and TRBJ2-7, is ETGVTQSPTHLIKTRGQQVTLRCSSQSGHNTVSWYQQALGQGPQFIFQYYREEENGRGNFPPRFSGLQFPNYSSELNVNALELDDSALYLCASSLAGSPYEQYFGPGTRLTVT.

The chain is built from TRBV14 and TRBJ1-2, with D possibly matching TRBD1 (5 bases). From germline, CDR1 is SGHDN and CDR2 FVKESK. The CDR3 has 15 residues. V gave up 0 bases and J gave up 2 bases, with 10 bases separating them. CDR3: CASSQDRGRNYGYTF. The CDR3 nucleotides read TGTGCCAGCAGCCAAGACCGGGGGAGAAACTATGGCTACACCTTC.

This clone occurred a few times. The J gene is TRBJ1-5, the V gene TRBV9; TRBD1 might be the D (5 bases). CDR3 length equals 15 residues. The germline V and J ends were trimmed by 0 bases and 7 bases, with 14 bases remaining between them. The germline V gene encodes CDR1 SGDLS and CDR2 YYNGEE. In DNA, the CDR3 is TGTGCCAGCAGCGTAGATGGGGCAAGTAGGCAGCCCCAGCATTTT. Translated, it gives CASSVDGASRQPQHF.

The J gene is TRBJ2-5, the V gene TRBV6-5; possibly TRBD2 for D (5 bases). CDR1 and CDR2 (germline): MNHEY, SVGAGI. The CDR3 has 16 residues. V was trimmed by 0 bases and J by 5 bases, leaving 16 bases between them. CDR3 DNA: TGTGCCAGCAGTTACTCATTCGCTAGCCCCACGGAGACCCAGTACTTC. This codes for CASSYSFASPTETQYF.

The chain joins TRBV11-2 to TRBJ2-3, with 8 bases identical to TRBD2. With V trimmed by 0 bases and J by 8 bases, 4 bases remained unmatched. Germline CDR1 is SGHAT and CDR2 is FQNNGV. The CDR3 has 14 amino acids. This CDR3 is CASSLDQAGGTQYF. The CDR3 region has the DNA TGTGCCAGCAGCTTAGATCAGGCGGGGGGTACGCAGTATTTT.

The CDR3 sequence: CASSPRAGLNEQFF. Here the CDR3 DNA reads TGTGCCAGCAGCCCCCGTGCGGGTTTGAATGAGCAGTTCTTC. V and J are TRBV9 and TRBJ2-1, with TRBD2 as a possible D gene (5 bases). V was shortened by 4 bases and J by 7 bases, with 15 bases between the two germline ends. Germline loops: CDR1 SGDLS, CDR2 YYNGEE. The CDR3 totals 14 residues.

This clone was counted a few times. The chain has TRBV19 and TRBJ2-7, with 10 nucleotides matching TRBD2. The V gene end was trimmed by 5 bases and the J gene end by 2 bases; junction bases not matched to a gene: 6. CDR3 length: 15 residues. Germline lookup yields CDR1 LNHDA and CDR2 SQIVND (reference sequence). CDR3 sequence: CASSGRTSGTYEQYF. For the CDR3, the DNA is TGTGCCAGTAGTGGACGGACTAGCGGCACCTACGAGCAGTACTTC.

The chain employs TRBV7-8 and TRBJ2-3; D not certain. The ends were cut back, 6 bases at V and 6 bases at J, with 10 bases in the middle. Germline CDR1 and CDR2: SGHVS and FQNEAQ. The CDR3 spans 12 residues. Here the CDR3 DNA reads TGTGCCAGCAGACTGACGGAGGATACGCAGTATTTT. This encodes CASRLTEDTQYF.

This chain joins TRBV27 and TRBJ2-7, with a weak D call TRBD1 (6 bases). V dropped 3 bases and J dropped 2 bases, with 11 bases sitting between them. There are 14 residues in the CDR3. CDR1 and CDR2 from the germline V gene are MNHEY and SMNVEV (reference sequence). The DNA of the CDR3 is TGTGCCAGCAGTTTGGATGGGACAACCTACGAGCAGTACTTC. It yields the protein CASSLDGTTYEQYF.

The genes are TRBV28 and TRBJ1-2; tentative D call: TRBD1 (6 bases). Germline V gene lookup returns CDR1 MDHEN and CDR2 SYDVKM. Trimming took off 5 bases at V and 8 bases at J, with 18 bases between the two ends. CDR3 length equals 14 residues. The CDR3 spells CASSPGQTWVGYTF. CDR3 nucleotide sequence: TGTGCCAGCAGTCCCGGACAGACTTGGGTGGGCTACACCTTC.

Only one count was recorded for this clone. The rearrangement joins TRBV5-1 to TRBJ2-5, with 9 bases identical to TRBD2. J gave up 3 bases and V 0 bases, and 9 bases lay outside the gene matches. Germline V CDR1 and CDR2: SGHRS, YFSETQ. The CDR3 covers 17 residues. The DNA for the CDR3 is TGCGCCAGCAGCTTGGAACAGGGGCTAGCGGGAAAAGAGACCCAGTACTTC. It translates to CASSLEQGLAGKETQYF.

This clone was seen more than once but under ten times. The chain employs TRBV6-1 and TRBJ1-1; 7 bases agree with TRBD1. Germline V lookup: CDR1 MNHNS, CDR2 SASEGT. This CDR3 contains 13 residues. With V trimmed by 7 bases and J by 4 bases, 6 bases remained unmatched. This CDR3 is CASKFDRVTEAFF. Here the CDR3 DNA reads TGTGCCAGCAAATTCGACAGGGTCACTGAAGCTTTCTTT.

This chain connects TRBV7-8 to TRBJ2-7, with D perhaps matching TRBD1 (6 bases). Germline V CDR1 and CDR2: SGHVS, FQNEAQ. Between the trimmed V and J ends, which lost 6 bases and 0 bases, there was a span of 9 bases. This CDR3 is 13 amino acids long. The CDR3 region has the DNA TGTGCCAGCAGGGGACATAGCTCCTACGAGCAGTACTTC. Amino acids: CASRGHSSYEQYF.

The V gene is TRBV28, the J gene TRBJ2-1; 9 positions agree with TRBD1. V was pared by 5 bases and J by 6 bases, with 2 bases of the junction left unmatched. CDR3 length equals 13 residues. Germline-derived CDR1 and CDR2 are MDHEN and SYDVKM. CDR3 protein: CASSLTGGNEQFF. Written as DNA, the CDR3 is TGTGCCAGCAGTCTGACAGGGGGCAATGAGCAGTTCTTC.

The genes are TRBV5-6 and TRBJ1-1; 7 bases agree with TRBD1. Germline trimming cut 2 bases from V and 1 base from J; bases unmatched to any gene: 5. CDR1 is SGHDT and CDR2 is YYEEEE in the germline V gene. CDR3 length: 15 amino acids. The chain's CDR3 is CASSFLTGPNTEAFF. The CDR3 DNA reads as TGTGCCAGCAGCTTTTTGACAGGGCCGAACACTGAAGCTTTCTTT.

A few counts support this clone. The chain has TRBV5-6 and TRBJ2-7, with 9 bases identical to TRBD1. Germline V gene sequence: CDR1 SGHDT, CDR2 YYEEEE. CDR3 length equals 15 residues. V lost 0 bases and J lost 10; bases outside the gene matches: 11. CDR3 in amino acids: CASSLAGTGTTIQYF. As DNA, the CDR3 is TGTGCCAGCAGCTTGGCCGGGACAGGGACTACCATACAGTACTTC. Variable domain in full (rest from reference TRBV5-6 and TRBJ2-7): DAGVTQSPTHLIKTRGQQVTLRCSPKSGHDTVSWYQQALGQGPQFIFQYYEEEERQRGNFPDRFSGHQFPNYSSELNVNALLLGDSALYLCASSLAGTGTTIQYFGPGTRLTVT.